This T cell receptor beta chain derives from a study of blood T cell repertoires in COVID-19. Study summary: Material from acute and convalescent COVID-19 was sourced from the United States, Italy and Spain. T cells, B-cell-depleted T cells, or PBMCs supplied cDNA or gDNA.

Original processing methods: Amplifying reference gene primers gave estimates of nucleated cell counts. Measured with immunoSEQ multiplex PCR; TCRdb has only the in-frame clones, and not every one. V and J calls and clone size follow that table, whereas D and trimming were derived from the DNA. The sample has about 100,000 clones; around 93% are singletons. The germline CDR1 and CDR2 sequences are LNHDA and SQIVND (reference sequence). CDR3 size: 13 residues. The V end lost 5 bases, the J end lost 7 bases, and 12 bases lay between the germline ends. The origin of this receptor is a man aged 50 or older with acute or convalescent COVID-19. Sequencing was carried out using peripheral blood. V gene TRBV19 combines with J gene TRBJ1-5; the D gene is possibly TRBD1 (5 bases). Here the CDR3 reads CASSSRVGQPQHF. CDR3 DNA: TGTGCCAGTAGTTCCAGGGTCGGCCAGCCCCAGCATTTT.